Below, one T cell receptor beta chain is given with its context. No antigen is known for it. CDR1 DFQATT and CDR2 SNEGSKA come from the germline V gene (reference sequence). The ends were cut back, 0 bases at V and 3 bases at J, with 17 bases in the middle. This CDR3 is built from 16 residues. This sample is part of a study of T cell repertoires in cytomegalovirus infection. One entry per CDR3 protein, called by TCRdb with MiXCR from the reads. The sample lists approximately 110,000 distinct CDR3 sequences, about 30% occurring once. This material consisted of CD8+ T cells from cultured PBMCs, taken from culture after CMV antigen stimulation. This clonotype originated in a human donor in good health (CMV status not recorded). Some clones in this sample may be carry-over from other donors' samples. The V gene is TRBV20-1, the J gene TRBJ1-1; D may be TRBD1 (5 bases). The DNA for the CDR3 is TGCAGTGCTAGAGAGAGGGGCGTGGGGCTGGACACTGAAGCTTTCTTT. Translation: CSARERGVGLDTEAFF.